This T cell receptor beta chain stems from a study of T cell responses to AZD1222 COVID-19 vaccine. To note about this clone: Its target is unknown.

Study-wide results and limits: The donors showed a predominance of white British ancestry and of females, with possible underestimation of clonal diversity.

From germline, CDR1 is SGHTA and CDR2 FQGNSA. Trimming removed 5 bases from V and 1 base from J, with 13 bases in between. The CDR3 totals 15 residues. Data came from immunoSEQ multiplex PCR; TCRdb stores just in-frame clones and leaves some out. The sample records approximately 110,000 clones, approximately 92% being singletons. Specimen: peripheral blood, collected on day 0 of AZD1222 vaccination. This sequence originates from an adult in good health. V and J are TRBV7-2 and TRBJ2-3, with D possibly TRBD1 on 5 matching bases. CDR3 DNA sequence: TGTGCCAGCAGCCCAGGGTCCACGGGCACAGATACGCAGTATTTT. It is translated as CASSPGSTGTDTQYF.